This T cell receptor beta chain was sequenced during a study of T cell repertoires in cytomegalovirus infection. As for this clonotype: Its specificity is unknown.

Between the trimmed V and J ends, which lost 6 bases and 0 bases, there was a span of 6 bases. Germline values: CDR1 SEHNR, CDR2 FQNEAQ (reference sequence). The CDR3 contains 14 residues. One entry per CDR3 protein results from TCRdb running MiXCR on the reads. The table has about 160,000 distinct CDR3 sequences, over 15% seen once. Broader study findings: Individuals carrying CMV plus the relevant HLA were identified by cumulative frequency of public TCR beta families. HLA-C-restricted CMV-specific TCR beta clonotypes prevailed in the ex vivo response.

Specimen: CD8+ T cells from PBMCs. This clonotype was obtained from a human donor in good health (CMV status not recorded). Some clones in this sample may be carry-over from other donors' samples. This rearrangement joins TRBV7-9 to TRBJ1-6; D is undetermined. The CDR3 bases are TGTGCCAGCAGACTCAACTCCTATAATTCACCCCTCCACTTT. Protein product: CASRLNSYNSPLHF.